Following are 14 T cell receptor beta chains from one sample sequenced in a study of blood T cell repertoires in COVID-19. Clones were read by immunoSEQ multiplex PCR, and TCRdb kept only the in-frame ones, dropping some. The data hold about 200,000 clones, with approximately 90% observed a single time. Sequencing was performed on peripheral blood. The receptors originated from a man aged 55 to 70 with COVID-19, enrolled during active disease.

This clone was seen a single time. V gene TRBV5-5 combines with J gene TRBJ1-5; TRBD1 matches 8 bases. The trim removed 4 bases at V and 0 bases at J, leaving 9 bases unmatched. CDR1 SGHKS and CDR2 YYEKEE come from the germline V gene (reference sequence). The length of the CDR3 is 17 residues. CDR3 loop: CASSLGDRLYSNQPQHF. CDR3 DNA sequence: TGTGCCAGCAGCCTAGGGGACAGGCTGTATAGCAATCAGCCCCAGCATTTT.

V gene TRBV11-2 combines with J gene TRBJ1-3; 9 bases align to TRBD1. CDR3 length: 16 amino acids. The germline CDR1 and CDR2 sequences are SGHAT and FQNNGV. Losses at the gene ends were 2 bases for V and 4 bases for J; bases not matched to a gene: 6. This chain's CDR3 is CASSLIQGAAGNTIYF. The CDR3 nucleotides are TGTGCCAGCAGCTTAATACAGGGGGCGGCGGGAAACACCATATATTTT.

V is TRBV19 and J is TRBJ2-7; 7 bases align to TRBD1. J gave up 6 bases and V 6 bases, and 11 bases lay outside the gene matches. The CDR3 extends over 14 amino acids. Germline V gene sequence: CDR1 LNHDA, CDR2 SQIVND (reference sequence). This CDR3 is CASRDRPLEGEQYF. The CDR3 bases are TGTGCCAGTAGGGACAGGCCCTTAGAGGGCGAGCAGTACTTC.

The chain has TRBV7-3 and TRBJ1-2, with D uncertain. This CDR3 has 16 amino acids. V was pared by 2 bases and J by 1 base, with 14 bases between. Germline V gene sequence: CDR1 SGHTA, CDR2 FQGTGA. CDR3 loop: CASSLGSSEVNYGYTF. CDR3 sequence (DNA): TGTGCCAGCAGCTTAGGGAGCAGCGAGGTTAACTATGGCTACACCTTC.

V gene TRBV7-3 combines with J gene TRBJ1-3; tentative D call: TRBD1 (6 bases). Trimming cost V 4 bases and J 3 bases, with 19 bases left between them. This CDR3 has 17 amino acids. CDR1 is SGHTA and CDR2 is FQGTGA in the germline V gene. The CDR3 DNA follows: TGTGCCAGCAGCTCCCAGACAGGCCCCCAGGGTGGAAACACCATATATTTT. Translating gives CASSSQTGPQGGNTIYF.

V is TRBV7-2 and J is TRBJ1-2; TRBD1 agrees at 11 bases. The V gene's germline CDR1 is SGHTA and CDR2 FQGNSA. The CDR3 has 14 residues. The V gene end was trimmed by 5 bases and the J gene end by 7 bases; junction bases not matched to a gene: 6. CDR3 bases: TGTGCCAGCAGCATAGGACAGGGGGCGGGTGGCTACACCTTC. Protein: CASSIGQGAGGYTF.

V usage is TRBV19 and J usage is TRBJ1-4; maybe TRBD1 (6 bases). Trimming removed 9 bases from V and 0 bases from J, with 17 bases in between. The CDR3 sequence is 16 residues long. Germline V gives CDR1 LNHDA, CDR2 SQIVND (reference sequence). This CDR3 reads CASGGTGFATNEKLFF. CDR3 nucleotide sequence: TGTGCCAGCGGAGGAACAGGGTTTGCAACTAATGAAAAACTGTTTTTT.

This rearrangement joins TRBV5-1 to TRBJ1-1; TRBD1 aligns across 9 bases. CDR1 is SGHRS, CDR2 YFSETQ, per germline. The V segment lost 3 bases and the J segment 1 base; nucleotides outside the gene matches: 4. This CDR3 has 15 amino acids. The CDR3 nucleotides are TGCGCCAGCAGCTCCAGACAGGGGGGGAACACTGAAGCTTTCTTT. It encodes CASSSRQGGNTEAFF.

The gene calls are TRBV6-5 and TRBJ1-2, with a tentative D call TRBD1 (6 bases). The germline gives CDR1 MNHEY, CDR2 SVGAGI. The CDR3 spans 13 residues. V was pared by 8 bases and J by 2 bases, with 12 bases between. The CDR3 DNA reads TGTGCCAGCGCCTGGGACACCAACTATGGCTACACCTTC. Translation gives CASAWDTNYGYTF.

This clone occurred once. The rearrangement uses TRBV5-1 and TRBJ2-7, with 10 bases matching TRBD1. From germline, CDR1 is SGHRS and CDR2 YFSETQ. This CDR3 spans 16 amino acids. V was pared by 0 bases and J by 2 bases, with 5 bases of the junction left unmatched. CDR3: CASSLVGTGVTYEQYF. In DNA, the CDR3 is TGCGCCAGCAGCTTGGTAGGGACAGGGGTGACCTACGAGCAGTACTTC. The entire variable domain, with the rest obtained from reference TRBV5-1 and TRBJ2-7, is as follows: KAGVTQTPRYLIKTRGQQVTLSCSPISGHRSVSWYQQTPGQGLQFLFEYFSETQRNKGNFPGRFSGRQFSNSRSEMNVSTLELGDSALYLCASSLVGTGVTYEQYFGPGTRLTVT.

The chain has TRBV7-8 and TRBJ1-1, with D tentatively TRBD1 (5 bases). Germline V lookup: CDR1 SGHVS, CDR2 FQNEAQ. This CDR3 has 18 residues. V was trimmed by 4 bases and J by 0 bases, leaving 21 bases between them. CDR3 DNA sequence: TGTGCCAGCAGCTCCACTGTGGTCCAAGGGGTAGTGAACACTGAAGCTTTCTTT. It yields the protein CASSSTVVQGVVNTEAFF.

As DNA, the CDR3 is TGTGCCAGCAGGAGGGACAGGGCCGCGACCGGGGAGCTGTTTTTT. Amino acids: CASRRDRAATGELFF. V is TRBV6-6 and J is TRBJ2-2; 9 nucleotides agree with TRBD1. This CDR3 region has 15 residues. V dropped 6 bases and J dropped 5; count of bases not matched to a gene: 7. Germline lookup yields CDR1 MNHNY and CDR2 SVGAGI (reference sequence).

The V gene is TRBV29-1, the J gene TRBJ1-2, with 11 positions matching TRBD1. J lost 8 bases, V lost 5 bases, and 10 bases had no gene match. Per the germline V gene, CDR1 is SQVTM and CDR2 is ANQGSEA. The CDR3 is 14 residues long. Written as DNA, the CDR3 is TGCAGCGTTCCGGACAGGGGGCGCTCGAAAGGCTACACCTTC. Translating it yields CSVPDRGRSKGYTF.

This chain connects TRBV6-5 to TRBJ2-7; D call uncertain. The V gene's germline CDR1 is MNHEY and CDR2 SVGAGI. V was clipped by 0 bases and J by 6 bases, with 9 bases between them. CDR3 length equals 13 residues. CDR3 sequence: CASSYSSSPEQYF. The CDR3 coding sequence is TGTGCCAGCAGTTACTCTTCGTCTCCCGAGCAGTACTTC.